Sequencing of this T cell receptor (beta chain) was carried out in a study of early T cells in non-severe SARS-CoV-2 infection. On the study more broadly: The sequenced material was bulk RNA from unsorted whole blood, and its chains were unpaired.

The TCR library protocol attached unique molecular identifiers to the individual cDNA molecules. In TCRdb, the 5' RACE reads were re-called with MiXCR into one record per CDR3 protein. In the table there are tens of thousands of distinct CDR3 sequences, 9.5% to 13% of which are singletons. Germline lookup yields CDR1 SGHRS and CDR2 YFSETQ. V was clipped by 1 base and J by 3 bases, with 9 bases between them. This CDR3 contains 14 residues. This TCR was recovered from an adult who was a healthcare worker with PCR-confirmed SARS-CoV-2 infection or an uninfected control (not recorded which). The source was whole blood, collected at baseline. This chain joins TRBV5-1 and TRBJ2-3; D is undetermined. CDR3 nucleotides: TGCGCCAGCAGCTTGAATTGGGGAACAGATACGCAGTATTTT. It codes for CASSLNWGTDTQYF.